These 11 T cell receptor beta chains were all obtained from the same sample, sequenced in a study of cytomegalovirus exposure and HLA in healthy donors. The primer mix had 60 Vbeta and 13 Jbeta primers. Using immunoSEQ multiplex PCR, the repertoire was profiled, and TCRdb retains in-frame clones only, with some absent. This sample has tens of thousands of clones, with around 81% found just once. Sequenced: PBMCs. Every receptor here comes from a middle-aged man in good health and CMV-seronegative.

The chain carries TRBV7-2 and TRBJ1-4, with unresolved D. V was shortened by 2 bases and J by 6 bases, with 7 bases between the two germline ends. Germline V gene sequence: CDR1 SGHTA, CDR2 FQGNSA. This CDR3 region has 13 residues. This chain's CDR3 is CASSLLIHEKLFF. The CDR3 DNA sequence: TGTGCCAGCAGCTTACTTATCCATGAAAAACTGTTTTTT. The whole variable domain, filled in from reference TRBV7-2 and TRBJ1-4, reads GAGVSQSPSNKVTEKGKDVELRCDPISGHTALYWYRQSLGQGLEFLIYFQGNSAPDKSGLPSDRFSAERTGGSVSTLTIQRTQQEDSAVYLCASSLLIHEKLFFGSGTQLSVL.

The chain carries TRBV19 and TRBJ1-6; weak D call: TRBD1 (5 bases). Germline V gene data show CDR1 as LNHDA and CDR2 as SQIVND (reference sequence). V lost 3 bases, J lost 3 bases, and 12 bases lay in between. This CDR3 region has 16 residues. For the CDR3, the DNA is TGTGCCAGTAGTATCCCCCGGACAAACTATAATTCACCCCTCCACTTT. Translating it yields CASSIPRTNYNSPLHF.

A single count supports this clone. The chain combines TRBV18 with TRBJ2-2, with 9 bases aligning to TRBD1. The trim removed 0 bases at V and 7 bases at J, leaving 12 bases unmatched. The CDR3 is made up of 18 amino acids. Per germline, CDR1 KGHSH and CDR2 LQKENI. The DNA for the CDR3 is TGTGCCAGCTCACCACCGTATCGAACAGGGGGCTCGATCGGGGAGCTGTTTTTT. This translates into CASSPPYRTGGSIGELFF. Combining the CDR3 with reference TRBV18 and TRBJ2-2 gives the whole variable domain NAGVMQNPRHLVRRRGQEARLRCSPMKGHSHVYWYRQLPEEGLKFMVYLQKENIIDESGMPKERFSAEFPKEGPSILRIQQVVRGDSAAYFCASSPPYRTGGSIGELFFGEGSRLTVL.

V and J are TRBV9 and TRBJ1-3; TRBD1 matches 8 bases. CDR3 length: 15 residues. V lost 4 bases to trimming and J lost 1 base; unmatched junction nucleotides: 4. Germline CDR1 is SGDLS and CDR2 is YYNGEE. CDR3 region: CASSPGGLSGNTIYF. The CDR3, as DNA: TGTGCCAGCAGCCCAGGGGGCTTGTCTGGAAACACCATATATTTT.

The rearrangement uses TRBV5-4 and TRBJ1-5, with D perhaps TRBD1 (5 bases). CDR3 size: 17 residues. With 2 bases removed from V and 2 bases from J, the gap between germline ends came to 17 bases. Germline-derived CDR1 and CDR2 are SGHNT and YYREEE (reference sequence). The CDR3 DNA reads TGTGCCAGCAGCTTAGCCGGCGGGGGTACGGGCAATCAGCCCCAGCATTTT. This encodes CASSLAGGGTGNQPQHF.

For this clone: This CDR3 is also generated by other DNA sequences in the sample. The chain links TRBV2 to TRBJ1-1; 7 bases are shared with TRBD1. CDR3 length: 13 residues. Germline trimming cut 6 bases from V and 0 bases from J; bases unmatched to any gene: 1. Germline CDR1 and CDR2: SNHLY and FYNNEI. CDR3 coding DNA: TGTGCCAGCAGAGGACAGGTGAACACTGAAGCTTTCTTT. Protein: CASRGQVNTEAFF.

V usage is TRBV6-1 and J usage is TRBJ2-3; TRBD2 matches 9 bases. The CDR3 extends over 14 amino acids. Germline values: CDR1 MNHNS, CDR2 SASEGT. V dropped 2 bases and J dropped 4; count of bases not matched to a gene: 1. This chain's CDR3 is CASSELAGPDTQYF. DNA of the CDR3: TGTGCCAGCAGTGAACTAGCGGGACCAGATACGCAGTATTTT.

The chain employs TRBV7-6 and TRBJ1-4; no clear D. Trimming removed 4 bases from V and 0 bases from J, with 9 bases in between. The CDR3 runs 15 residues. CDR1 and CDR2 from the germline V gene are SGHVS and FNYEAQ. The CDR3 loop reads CASSSYGATNEKLFF. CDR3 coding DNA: TGTGCCAGCAGCTCATACGGTGCAACTAATGAAAAACTGTTTTTT. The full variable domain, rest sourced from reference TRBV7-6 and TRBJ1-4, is GAGVSQSPRYKVTKRGQDVALRCDPISGHVSLYWYRQALGQGPEFLTYFNYEAQQDKSGLPNDRFSAERPEGSISTLTIQRTEQRDSAMYRCASSSYGATNEKLFFGSGTQLSVL.

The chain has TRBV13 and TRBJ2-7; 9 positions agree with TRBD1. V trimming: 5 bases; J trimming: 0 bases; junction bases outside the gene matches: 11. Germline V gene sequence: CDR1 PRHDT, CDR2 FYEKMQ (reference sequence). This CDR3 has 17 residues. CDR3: CASSPRGQGESSYEQYF. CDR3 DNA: TGTGCCAGCAGCCCAAGGGGACAGGGCGAAAGCTCCTACGAGCAGTACTTC.

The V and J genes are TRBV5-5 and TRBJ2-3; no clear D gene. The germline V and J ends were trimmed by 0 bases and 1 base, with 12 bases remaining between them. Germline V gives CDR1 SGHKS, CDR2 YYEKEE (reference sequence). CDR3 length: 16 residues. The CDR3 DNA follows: TGTGCCAGCAGCTTGGCCCTGGGCTCCCGCACAGATACGCAGTATTTT. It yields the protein CASSLALGSRTDTQYF.

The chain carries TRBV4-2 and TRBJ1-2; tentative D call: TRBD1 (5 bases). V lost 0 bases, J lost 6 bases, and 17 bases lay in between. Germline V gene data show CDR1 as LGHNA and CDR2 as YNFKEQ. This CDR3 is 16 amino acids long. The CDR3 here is CASSQEGLQGSNGYTF. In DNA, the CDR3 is TGTGCCAGCAGCCAAGAGGGCCTGCAGGGATCAAATGGCTACACCTTC.